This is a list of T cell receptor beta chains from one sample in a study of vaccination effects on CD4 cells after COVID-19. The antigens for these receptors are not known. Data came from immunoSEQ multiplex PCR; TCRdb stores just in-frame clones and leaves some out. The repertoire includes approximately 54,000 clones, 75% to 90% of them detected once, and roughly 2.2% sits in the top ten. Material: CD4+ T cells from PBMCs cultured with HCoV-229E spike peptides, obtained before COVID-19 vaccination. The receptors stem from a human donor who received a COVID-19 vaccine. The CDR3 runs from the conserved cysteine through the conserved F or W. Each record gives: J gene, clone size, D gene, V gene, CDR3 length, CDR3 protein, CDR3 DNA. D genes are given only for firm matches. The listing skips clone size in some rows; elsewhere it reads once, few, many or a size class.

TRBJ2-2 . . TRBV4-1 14 CASSTRPMSGELFF TGCGCCAGCAGCACCCGCCCCATGTCCGGGGAGCTGTTTTTT
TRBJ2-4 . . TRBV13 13 CATSGGGGDIQYF TGTGCCACCTCTGGAGGGGGAGGGGACATTCAGTACTTC
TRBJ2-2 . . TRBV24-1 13 CATTDTNTGELFF TGTGCCACCACGGACACCAACACCGGGGAGCTGTTTTTT
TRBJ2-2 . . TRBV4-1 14 CASSVRVDTGELFF TGCGCCAGCTCTGTCAGGGTAGACACCGGGGAGCTGTTTTTT
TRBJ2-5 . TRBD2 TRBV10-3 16 CAISETSGGAWETQYF TGTGCCATCAGTGAGACTAGCGGGGGGGCCTGGGAGACCCAGTACTTC
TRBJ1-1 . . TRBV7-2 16 CASSSTGVIMNTEAFF TGTGCCAGCAGCTCTACAGGAGTGATAATGAACACTGAAGCTTTCTTT
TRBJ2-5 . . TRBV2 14 CASSELGRAETQYF TGTGCCAGCAGTGAATTGGGGCGCGCGGAGACCCAGTACTTC
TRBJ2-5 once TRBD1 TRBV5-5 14 CASSSDRVTETQYF TGTGCCAGCAGCTCGGACAGGGTGACAGAGACCCAGTACTTC
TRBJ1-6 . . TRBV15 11 CATGSNSPLHF TGTGCCACCGGAAGCAATTCACCCCTCCACTTT
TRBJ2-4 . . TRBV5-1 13 CASSYPGEDIQYF TGCGCCAGCAGCTATCCGGGGGAGGACATTCAGTACTTC
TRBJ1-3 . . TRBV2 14 CASSATGTGNTIYF TGTGCCAGCAGCGCAACGGGCACTGGAAACACCATATATTTT
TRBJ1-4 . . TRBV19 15 CASSPRGAYNEKLFF TGTGCCAGTAGTCCGCGGGGGGCTTATAATGAAAAACTGTTTTTT
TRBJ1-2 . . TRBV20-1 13 CSASETVNYGYTF TGCAGTGCTAGTGAAACGGTTAACTATGGCTACACCTTC
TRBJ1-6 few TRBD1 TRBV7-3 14 CASSSTGRRSPLHF TGTGCCAGCAGCTCGACAGGGAGGCGTTCACCCCTCCACTTT
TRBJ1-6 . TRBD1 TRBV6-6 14 CASSAQGASSPLHF TGTGCCAGCAGTGCACAGGGGGCAAGTTCACCCCTCCACTTT
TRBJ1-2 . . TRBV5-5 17 CASRRYGGLMDNYGYTF TGTGCCAGCAGACGTTACGGGGGGTTGATGGATAACTATGGCTACACCTTC
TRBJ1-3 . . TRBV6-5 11 CASRSGDTIYF TGTGCCAGCCGTTCGGGTGACACCATATATTTT
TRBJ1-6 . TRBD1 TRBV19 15 CASSETGTGTSPLHF TGTGCCAGTAGTGAGACCGGGACAGGGACGTCCCCCCTCCACTTT
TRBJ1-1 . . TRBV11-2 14 CASSLGSENTEAFF TGTGCCAGCAGCTTAGGGTCAGAGAACACTGAAGCTTTCTTT
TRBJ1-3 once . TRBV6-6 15 CASSYRPFQGNTIYF TGTGCCAGCAGTTATCGGCCCTTCCAGGGAAACACCATATATTTT
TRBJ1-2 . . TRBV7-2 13 CASSLISAEGYTF TGTGCCAGCAGCTTAATTTCGGCCGAGGGCTACACCTTC
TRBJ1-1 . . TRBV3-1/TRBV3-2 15 CASSPIHGGGTEAFF TGTGCCAGCAGCCCTATCCACGGGGGGGGCACTGAAGCTTTCTTT
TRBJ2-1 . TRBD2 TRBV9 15 CASSVGPGGPPEQFF TGTGCCAGCAGCGTAGGACCGGGGGGGCCGCCTGAGCAGTTCTTC
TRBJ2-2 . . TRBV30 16 CAWSVLGQGKDGELFF TGTGCCTGGAGTGTACTGGGCCAGGGGAAAGACGGGGAGCTGTTTTTT
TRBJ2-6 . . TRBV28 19 CASSFLGEGFLSGANVLTF TGTGCCAGCAGTTTTCTCGGGGAAGGTTTTCTCTCTGGGGCCAACGTCCTGACTTTC
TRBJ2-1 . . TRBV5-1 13 CASSFHWASGEFF TGCGCCAGCAGTTTTCATTGGGCCTCAGGAGAGTTCTTC
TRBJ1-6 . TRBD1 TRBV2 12 CASSDRESGNHF TGTGCCAGCAGCGACAGGGAATCGGGGAATCACTTT
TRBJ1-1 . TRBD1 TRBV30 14 CAWTRGTGLGEAFF TGTGCCTGGACCCGGGGGACAGGGTTAGGAGAAGCTTTCTTT
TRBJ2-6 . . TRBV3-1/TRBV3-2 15 CASSPSDTGANVLTF TGTGCCAGCAGCCCCAGCGACACTGGGGCCAACGTCCTGACTTTC
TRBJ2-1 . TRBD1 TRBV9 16 CASSVGGTGGYNEQFF TGTGCCAGCAGCGTAGGGGGGACAGGGGGCTACAATGAGCAGTTCTTC
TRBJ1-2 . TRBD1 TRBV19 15 CASSLLGQVDYGYTF TGTGCCAGTAGTCTCTTGGGACAGGTTGACTATGGCTACACCTTC
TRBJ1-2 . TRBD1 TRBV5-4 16 CASSLLGQGATYGYTF TGTGCCAGCAGCTTGCTTGGACAGGGGGCTACCTATGGCTACACCTTC
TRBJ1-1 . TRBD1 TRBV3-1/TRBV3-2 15 CASSPGQGAGTEAFF TGTGCCAGCAGCCCCGGACAGGGGGCGGGCACTGAAGCTTTCTTT
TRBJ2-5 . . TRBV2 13 CASIRTAQETQYF TGTGCCAGCATCCGGACAGCGCAAGAGACCCAGTACTTC
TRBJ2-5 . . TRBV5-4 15 CASSLIDFFQETQYF TGTGCCAGCAGCTTAATCGATTTCTTTCAAGAGACCCAGTACTTC
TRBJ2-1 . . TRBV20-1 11 CSAQSGHEQFF TGCAGTGCACAGAGCGGGCATGAGCAGTTCTTC
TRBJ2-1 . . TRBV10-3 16 CAISDQGRSSYNEQFF TGTGCCATCAGTGATCAGGGTAGGTCCTCCTACAATGAGCAGTTCTTC
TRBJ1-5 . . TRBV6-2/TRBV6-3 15 CASSYSDGSNQPQHF TGTGCCAGCAGTTATTCCGACGGTAGCAATCAGCCCCAGCATTTT
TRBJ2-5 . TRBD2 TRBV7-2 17 CASSLRVSRGVEETQYF TGTGCCAGCAGCCTACGGGTCTCGCGGGGGGTCGAAGAGACCCAGTACTTC
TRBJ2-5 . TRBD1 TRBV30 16 CAWTPPGQGATETQYF TGTGCCTGGACCCCACCCGGACAGGGCGCTACGGAGACCCAGTACTTC
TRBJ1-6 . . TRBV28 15 CASTRRSGYGSPLHF TGTGCCAGCACCCGGAGGTCAGGGTACGGATCACCCCTCCACTTT
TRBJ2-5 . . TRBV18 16 CASSPLGQVIKETQYF TGTGCCAGCTCACCGCTGGGACAAGTGATTAAAGAGACCCAGTACTTC
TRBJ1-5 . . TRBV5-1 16 CASSLVGPYSNQPQHF TGCGCCAGCAGCTTGGTGGGCCCTTATAGCAATCAGCCCCAGCATTTT
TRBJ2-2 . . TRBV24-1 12 CATSDLRGELFF TGTGCCACCAGTGATTTGCGAGGGGAGCTGTTTTTT
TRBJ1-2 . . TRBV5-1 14 CASSSAPPGTGYTF TGCGCCAGCAGCTCTGCTCCTCCAGGGACCGGCTACACCTTC
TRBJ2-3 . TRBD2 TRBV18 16 CASSPRAGASTDTQYF TGTGCCAGCTCACCACGAGCGGGGGCGAGCACAGATACGCAGTATTTT
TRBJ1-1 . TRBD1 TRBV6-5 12 CASRRQGTEAFF TGTGCCAGCAGAAGACAGGGGACTGAAGCTTTCTTT
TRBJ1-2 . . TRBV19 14 CASSFRGEGYGYTF TGTGCCAGTAGTTTCCGAGGTGAAGGGTATGGCTACACCTTC
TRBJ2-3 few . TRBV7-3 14 CASSLSLATDTQYF TGTGCCAGCAGCTTAAGTCTTGCTACAGATACGCAGTATTTT
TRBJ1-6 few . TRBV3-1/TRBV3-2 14 CASSPPDYNSPLHF TGTGCCAGCAGCCCGCCGGACTATAATTCACCCCTCCACTTT
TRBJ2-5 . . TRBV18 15 CASSPSQGFQETQYF TGTGCCAGCTCACCATCCCAGGGGTTCCAAGAGACCCAGTACTTC